A selection of T cell receptor beta chains follows, all from one sample in a study of cytomegalovirus exposure and HLA in healthy donors. Profiled with immunoSEQ multiplex PCR; TCRdb holds only in-frame clones, not every one. The data show some 130,000 clones, with 80% seen just once and around 2.2% held by the top ten. The sequenced material came from PBMCs. The receptors here all came from a young man in good health and CMV-seronegative. CDR3s include the opening cysteine and the closing phenylalanine or tryptophan. Fields, in order: J gene, D gene, V gene, clone size, CDR3 DNA, CDR3 protein. The D gene is left open where the match is weak. The size of a clone is reported for some rows only, either as once, few or many, or as a class for expanded clones.

>TRBJ2-7|TRBD1|TRBV7-2|NA
TGTGCCAGCAGCCCCTACTACGGACAGGCCTACGAGCAGTACTTC
CASSPYYGQAYEQYF
>TRBJ2-1|NA|TRBV5-1|NA
TGCGCCAGCACTCTGACGGGTGAGCAGTTCTTC
CASTLTGEQFF
>TRBJ2-7|NA|TRBV7-2|NA
TGTGCCAGCAGCTTGCCGAGGGACTACGAGCAGTACTTC
CASSLPRDYEQYF
>TRBJ2-7|NA|TRBV18|NA
TGTGCCAGCTCACCCCGGGACTCGAACTACGAGCAGTACTTC
CASSPRDSNYEQYF
>TRBJ2-3|NA|TRBV9|NA
TGTGCCAGCAGCGCCACTCCACTTGGTACGCAGTATTTT
CASSATPLGTQYF
>TRBJ2-2|NA|TRBV27|NA
TGTGCCAGCAGTTTATGGGGGCCAACCGGGGAGCTGTTTTTT
CASSLWGPTGELFF
>TRBJ1-2|NA|TRBV28|NA
TGTGCCAGCAGTCATAACTATAATGGCTACACCTTC
CASSHNYNGYTF
>TRBJ1-2|TRBD1|TRBV11-2|NA
TGTGCCAGCAGCGGGCGCGGACAGGGGGCCGGTGGCTACACCTTC
CASSGRGQGAGGYTF
>TRBJ2-7|NA|TRBV30|NA
TGTGCCTGGAGCCTGCTAGGACTGAGCTCCTACGAGCAGTACTTC
CAWSLLGLSSYEQYF
>TRBJ1-5|TRBD1|TRBV7-2|NA
TGTGCCAGCAGCGCCTGGACAGGGCCCGGCCAGCCCCAGCATTTT
CASSAWTGPGQPQHF
>TRBJ1-1|NA|TRBV28|few
TGTGCCAGCAGTTTATTCCTGTTCCTTGAAGCTTTCTTT
CASSLFLFLEAFF
>TRBJ2-5|TRBD2|TRBV7-9|NA
TGTGCCAGCAGCTTAGCCGGACTAGCAGGAGGAGAGACCCAGTACTTC
CASSLAGLAGGETQYF